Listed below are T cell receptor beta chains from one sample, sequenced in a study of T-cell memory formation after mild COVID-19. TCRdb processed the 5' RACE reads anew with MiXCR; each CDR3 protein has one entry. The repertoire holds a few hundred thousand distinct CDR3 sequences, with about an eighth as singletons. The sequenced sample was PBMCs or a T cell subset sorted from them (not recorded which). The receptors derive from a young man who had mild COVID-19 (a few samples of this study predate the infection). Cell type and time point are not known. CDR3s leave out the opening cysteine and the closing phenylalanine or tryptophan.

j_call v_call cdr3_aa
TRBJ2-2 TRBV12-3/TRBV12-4 ASSFLPTNTGELF
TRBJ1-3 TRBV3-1 ASSLNRENTIY
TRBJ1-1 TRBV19 ATSSAGVREAF
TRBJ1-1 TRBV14 ATALMVRNTEAF
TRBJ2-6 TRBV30 GRTSGANVLT
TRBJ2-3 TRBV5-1 ASSTPGQATDTQY
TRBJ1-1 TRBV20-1 SAQGGHTEAF
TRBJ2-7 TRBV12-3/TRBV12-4 ASTLSGNSYEQY
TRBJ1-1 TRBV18 ASSSTTGAGPEAF
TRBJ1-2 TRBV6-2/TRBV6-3 ASSLGTDGYT
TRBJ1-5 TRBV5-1 ASSPVRVVGPQH
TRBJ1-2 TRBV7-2 ASSGYRTALGYT
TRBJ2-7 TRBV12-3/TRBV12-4 ASSLGTTRRY
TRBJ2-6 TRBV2 ASSEGPAGANVLT
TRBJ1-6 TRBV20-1 SAIGQHDSPLH
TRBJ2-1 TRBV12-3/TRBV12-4 ASSLRDRVNEQF
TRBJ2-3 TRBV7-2 ASSFWDSIDTQY
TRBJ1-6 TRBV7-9 ASSLGSGPNSPLH
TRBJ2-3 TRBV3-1 ASSGSVVRTDTQY
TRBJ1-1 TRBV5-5 ASSFGTGSTEAF
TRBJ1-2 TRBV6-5 ASSYSAGQGYT
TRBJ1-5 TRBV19 ASVRGANSNQPQH
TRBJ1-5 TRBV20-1 SAPKGGQGRYNQPQH
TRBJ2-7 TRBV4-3 ASSQSGTGFLSAPSEQY
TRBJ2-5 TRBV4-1 ASSQDLQGAQETQY
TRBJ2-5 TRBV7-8 ASSLFVPRRETQY
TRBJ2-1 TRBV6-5 ASSSLAGGYEQF
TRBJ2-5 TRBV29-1 SVEREYPTVQETQY
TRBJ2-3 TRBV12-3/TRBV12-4 ASRSYSGGGTDTQY
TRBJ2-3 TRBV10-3 AISPIRDTQY
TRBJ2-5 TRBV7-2 ASSLDRGHQETQY
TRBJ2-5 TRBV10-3 AIRDPLMETQY
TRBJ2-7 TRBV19 ASSLERGDHYEQY
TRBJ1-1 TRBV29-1 SVGTSGQMNTEAF
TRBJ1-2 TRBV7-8 ASSIDRTGRHFGYT
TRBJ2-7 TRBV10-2 ASRGGAYEQY
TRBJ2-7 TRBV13 ASSPLRVYEQY
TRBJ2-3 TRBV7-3 ASNLTTGDSTDTQY